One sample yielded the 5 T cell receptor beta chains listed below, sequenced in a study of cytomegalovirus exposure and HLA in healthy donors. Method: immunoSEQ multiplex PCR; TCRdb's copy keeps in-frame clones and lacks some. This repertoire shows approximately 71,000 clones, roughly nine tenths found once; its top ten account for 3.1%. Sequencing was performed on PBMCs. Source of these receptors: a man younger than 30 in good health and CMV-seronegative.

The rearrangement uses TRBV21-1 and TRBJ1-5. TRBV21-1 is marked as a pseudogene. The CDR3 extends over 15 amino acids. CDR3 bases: TGTGCCAGCAGCAAAGACCGGTGTAGCAATCAGCCCCAGCATTTT. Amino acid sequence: CASSKDRCSNQPQHF.

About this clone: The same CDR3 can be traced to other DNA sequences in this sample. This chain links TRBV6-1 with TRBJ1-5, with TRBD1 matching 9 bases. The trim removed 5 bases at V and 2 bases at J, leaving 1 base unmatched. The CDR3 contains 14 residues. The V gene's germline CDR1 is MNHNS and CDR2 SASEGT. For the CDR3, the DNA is TGTGCCAGCAGTCGGACAGGGGGCAATCAGCCCCAGCATTTT. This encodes CASSRTGGNQPQHF.

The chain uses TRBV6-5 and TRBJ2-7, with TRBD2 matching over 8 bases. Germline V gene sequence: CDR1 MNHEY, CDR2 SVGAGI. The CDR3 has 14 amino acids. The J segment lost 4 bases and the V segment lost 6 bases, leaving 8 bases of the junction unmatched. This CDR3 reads CASSSGTRSYEQYF. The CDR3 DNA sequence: TGTGCCAGCAGCTCCGGGACTAGGAGTTACGAGCAGTACTTC.

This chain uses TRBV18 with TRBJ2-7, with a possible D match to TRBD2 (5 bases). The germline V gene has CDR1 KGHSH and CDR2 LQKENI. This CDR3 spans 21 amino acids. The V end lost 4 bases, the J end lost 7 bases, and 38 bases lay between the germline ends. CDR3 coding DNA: TGTGCCAGCTCACTAATTGTCAACGTTTCCGCATACCGGTCCCTAGCACGGGAGCAGTACTTC. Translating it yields CASSLIVNVSAYRSLAREQYF.

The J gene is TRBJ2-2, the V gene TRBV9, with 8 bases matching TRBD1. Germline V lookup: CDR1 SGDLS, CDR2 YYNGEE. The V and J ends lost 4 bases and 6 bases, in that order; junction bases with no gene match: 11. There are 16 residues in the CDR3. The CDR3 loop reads CASSKQGAGSPGELFF. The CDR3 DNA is TGTGCCAGCAGCAAGCAGGGGGCGGGTTCGCCCGGGGAGCTGTTTTTT.